This TCR beta chain was retrieved from a study of blood T cell repertoires in COVID-19 (dated by TCRdb to 2020 to 2021). For the wider study: The collaborator samples originated in the United States, Italy and Spain and spanned the acute and convalescent phases of COVID-19. The prospective study material was composed of cDNA or gDNA derived from T cells, B-cell-depleted T cells, or PBMCs. Subjects who had been exposed to COVID-19, were actively infected with it, or had recovered from it provided the deeply sampled blood TCRbeta repertoires that made up the dataset. The repertoires were released in a freely available public database intended as a resource for research on the immune response to SARS-CoV-2. The samples were drawn from two sources: the first 160 participants of the ongoing ImmuneRACE study, and 950 to 1,500 subjects contributed by 6 global collaborators. A de-identified subject ID, COVID-19 status, age in years and sex were almost always included in the sample metadata. HLA class I and class II types, where available, came from metadata supplied by the sample provider rather than from assay-based typing.

Overall results and qualifications from the work: The quantity of clinical and demographic metadata differed by source and by participant and was supplied without curation.

The immunoSEQ Assay, a bias-controlled multiplex PCR, was used to amplify TCRbeta CDR3 regions from genomic DNA. In the authors' own workflow: Nucleated cell counts per sample were estimated from amplification of reference gene primers within the assay. To quantify the absolute abundance of each unique TCRbeta CDR3 rearrangement, sequence reads were collapsed and filtered. Productive Simpson clonality was computed per sample as the square root of Simpson's diversity index over productive rearrangements. TCRdb holds this immuneACCESS table with in-frame rearrangements only. Some clones are missing; in checked studies, unresolved V genes explain under half, and the rest has no known cause. D and trimming were read from the DNA, whereas the V and J calls and clone size are those reported in that table. This sample holds about 150,000 clones; 75% to 85% were observed only once. Jointly, the top ten make up about 7.8% of the sample.

The collaborating institutions used their own protocols to collect whole blood in K2EDTA tubes. Collaborator samples were shipped for TCRbeta analysis as frozen whole blood, isolated PBMCs, or DNA extracted from either sample type. In regard to this clone: What antigen it recognizes has not been identified. Base-call qualities are not available, and no considerably larger clone is one nucleotide away.

There are 13 amino acids in the CDR3, from cysteine to phenylalanine inclusive. Just the 39-base CDR3 DNA is kept, in frame starting at base 1. This sequence was found in a woman between 45 and 65 years old in a cohort sampled during active or convalescent COVID-19. Sequences were obtained from peripheral blood. In this chain, TRBV21-1 is recombined with TRBJ1-2; no check of the table's D call, TRBD1, against the DNA was made. TRBV21-1 is a listed pseudogene. The CDR3 region has the sequence CASSKEQGDGYTF. The DNA sequence is given as TGTGCCAGCAGCAAAGAACAGGGGGATGGCTACACCTTC.